This TCR beta chain was obtained from a study of T cell responses to AZD1222 COVID-19 vaccine. The germline gives CDR1 SGDLS, CDR2 YYNGEE. The V segment lost 1 base and the J segment 8 bases; nucleotides outside the gene matches: 11. The CDR3 contains 15 residues. Notes on this clone: Its antigen is not identified.

Sequencing used immunoSEQ multiplex PCR; TCRdb keeps in-frame clones, though not all of them. This table has 140,000 to 150,000 clones, around 87% appearing once. Overall study results and limits: Samples come after the peak T cell response, not at day 14. Possibly, clonal diversity was underestimated; donors were largely white British and included more females. Researchers report vaccine-associated CD4 TCRs spanning spike, with dominance at 160-218 and 743-854.

The origin of this receptor is an adult in good health. The source was peripheral blood, collected on day 0 of AZD1222 vaccination. The rearrangement joins TRBV9 to TRBJ1-1; 7 bases are shared with TRBD1. CDR3: CASSVKEGARWEAFF. The CDR3 DNA follows: TGTGCCAGCAGCGTAAAGGAGGGGGCGCGGTGGGAAGCTTTCTTT.